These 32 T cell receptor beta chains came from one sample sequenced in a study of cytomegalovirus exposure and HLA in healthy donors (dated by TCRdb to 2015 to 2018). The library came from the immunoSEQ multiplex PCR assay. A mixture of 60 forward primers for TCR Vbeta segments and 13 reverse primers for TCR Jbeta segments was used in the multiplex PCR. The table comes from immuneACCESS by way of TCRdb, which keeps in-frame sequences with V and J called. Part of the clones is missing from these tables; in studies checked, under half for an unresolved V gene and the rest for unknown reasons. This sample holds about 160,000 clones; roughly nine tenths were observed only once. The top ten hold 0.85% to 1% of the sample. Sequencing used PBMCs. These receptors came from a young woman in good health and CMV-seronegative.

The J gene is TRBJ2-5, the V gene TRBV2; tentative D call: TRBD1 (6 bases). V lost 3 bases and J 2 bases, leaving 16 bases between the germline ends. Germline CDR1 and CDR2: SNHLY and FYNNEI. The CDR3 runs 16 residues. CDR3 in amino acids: CASSEEPDSPQETQYF. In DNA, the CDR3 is TGTGCCAGCAGTGAGGAACCGGACAGCCCACAAGAGACCCAGTACTTC.

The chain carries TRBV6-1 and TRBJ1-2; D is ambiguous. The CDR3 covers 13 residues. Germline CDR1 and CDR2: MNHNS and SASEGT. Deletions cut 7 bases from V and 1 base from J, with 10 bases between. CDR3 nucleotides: TGTGCCAGCACCCCAACAGTTAACTATGGCTACACCTTC. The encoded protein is CASTPTVNYGYTF.

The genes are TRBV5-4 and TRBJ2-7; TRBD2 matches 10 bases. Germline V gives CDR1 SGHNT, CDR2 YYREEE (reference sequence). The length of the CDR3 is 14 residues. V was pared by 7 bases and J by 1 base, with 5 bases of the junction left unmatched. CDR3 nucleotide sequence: TGTGCCAGCTTTCCAGCGGGAGGGTCCTACGAGCAGTACTTC. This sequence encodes CASFPAGGSYEQYF.

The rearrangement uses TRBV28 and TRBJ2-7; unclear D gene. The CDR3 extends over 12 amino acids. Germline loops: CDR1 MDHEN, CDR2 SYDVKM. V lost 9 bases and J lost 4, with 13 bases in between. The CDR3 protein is CASSETFYEQYF. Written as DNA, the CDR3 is TGTGCCAGTTCCGAGACTTTTTACGAGCAGTACTTC.

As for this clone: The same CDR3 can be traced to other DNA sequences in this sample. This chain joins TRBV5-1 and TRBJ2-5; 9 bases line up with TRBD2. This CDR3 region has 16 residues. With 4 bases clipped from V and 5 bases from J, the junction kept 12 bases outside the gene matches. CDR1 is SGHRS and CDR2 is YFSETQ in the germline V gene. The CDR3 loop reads CASSQVGGGRAETQYF. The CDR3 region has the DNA TGCGCCAGCAGCCAGGTGGGGGGCGGGAGGGCCGAGACCCAGTACTTC.

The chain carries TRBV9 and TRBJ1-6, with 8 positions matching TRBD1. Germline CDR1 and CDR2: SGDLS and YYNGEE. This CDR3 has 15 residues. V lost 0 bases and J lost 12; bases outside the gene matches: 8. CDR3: CASSVEGQGRKPLHF. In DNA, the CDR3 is TGTGCCAGCAGCGTAGAAGGACAGGGACGGAAACCCCTCCACTTT.

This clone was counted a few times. DNA for the CDR3: TGTGCCATCAGTGAGACTGGGAACACCGGGGAGCTGTTTTTT. This translates into CAISETGNTGELFF. The chain links TRBV10-3 to TRBJ2-2; no clear D gene. From germline, CDR1 is ENHRY and CDR2 SYGVKD. This CDR3 contains 14 residues. V shed 2 bases and J shed 1 base, with 5 bases lying between them.

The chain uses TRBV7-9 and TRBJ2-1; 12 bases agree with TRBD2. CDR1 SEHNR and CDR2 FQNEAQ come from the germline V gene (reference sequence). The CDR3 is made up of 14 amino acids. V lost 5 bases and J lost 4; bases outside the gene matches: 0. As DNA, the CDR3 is TGTGCCAGCAGCGGGACTAGCGGGTACAATGAGCAGTTCTTC. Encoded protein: CASSGTSGYNEQFF.

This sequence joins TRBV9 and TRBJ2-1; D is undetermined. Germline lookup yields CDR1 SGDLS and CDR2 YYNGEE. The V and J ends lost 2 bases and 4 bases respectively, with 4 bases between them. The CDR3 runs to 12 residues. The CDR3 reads CASSVGYNEQFF. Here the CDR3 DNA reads TGTGCCAGCAGCGTCGGTTACAATGAGCAGTTCTTC. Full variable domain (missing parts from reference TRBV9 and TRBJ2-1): DSGVTQTPKHLITATGQRVTLRCSPRSGDLSVYWYQQSLDQGLQFLIQYYNGEERAKGNILERFSAQQFPDLHSELNLSSLELGDSALYFCASSVGYNEQFFGPGTRLTVL.

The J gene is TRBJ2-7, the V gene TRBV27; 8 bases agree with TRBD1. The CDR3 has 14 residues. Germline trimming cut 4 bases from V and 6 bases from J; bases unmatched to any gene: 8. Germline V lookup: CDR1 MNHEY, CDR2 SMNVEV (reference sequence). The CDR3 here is CASSSGTGIVEQYF. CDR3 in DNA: TGTGCCAGCAGTTCAGGGACAGGAATTGTCGAGCAGTACTTC.

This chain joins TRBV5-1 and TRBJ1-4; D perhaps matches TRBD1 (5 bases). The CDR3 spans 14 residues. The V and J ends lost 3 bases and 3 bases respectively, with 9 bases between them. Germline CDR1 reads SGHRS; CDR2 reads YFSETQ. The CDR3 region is CASSSGTPNEKLFF. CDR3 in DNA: TGCGCCAGCAGCTCAGGGACTCCTAATGAAAAACTGTTTTTT. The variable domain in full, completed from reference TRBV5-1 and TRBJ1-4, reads KAGVTQTPRYLIKTRGQQVTLSCSPISGHRSVSWYQQTPGQGLQFLFEYFSETQRNKGNFPGRFSGRQFSNSRSEMNVSTLELGDSALYLCASSSGTPNEKLFFGSGTQLSVL.

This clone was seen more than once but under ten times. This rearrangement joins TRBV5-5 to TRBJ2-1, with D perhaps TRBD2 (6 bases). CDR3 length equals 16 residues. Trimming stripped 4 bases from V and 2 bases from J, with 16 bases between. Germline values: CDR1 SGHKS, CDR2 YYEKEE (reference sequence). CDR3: CASSRDSGGAYNEQFF. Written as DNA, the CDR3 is TGTGCCAGCAGCCGGGACTCCGGGGGAGCCTACAATGAGCAGTTCTTC.

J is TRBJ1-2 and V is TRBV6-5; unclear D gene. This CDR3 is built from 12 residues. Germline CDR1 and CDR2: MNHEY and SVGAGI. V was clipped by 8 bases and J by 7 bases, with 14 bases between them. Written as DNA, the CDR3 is TGTGCCAGCCATGACATGACCCGTGGCTACACCTTC. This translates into CASHDMTRGYTF.

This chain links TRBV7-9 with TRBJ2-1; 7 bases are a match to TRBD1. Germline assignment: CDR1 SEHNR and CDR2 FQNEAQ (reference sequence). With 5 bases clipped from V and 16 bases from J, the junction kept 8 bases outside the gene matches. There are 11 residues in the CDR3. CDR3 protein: CASSIGTVHFF. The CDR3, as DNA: TGTGCCAGCAGCATTGGGACAGTTCATTTCTTC.

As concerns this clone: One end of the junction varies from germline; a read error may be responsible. This CDR3 is CASNEATRPGADTQYF. For the CDR3, the DNA is TGTGCCAGCAATGAAGCGACGCGCCCAGGGGCGGATACGCAGTATTTT. The V gene is TRBV6-1, the J gene TRBJ2-3; a possible D gene is TRBD1 (6 bases). Germline V gene sequence: CDR1 MNHNS, CDR2 SASEGT. This CDR3 comprises 16 residues.

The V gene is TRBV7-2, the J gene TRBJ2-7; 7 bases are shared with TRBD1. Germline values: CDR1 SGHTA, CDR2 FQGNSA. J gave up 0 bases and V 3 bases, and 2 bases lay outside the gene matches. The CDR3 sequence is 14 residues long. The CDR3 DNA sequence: TGTGCCAGCAGCTTCGGGACAGTCTCCTACGAGCAGTACTTC. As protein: CASSFGTVSYEQYF.

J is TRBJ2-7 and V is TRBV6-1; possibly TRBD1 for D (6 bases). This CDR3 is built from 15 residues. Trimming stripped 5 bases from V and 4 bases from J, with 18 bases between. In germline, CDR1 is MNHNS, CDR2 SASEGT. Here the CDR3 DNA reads TGTGCCAGCAGTAACAGGGAAATGGTCCGGTACGAGCAGTACTTC. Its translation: CASSNREMVRYEQYF.

This chain's CDR3 is CAGSFGQGDPYEQYF. DNA for the CDR3: TGTGCCGGTAGTTTCGGACAGGGAGATCCCTACGAGCAGTACTTC. This chain uses TRBV27 with TRBJ2-7; TRBD1 agrees at 8 bases. With 11 bases clipped from V and 2 bases from J, the junction kept 14 bases outside the gene matches. The length of the CDR3 is 15 residues. In germline, CDR1 is MNHEY, CDR2 SMNVEV (reference sequence).

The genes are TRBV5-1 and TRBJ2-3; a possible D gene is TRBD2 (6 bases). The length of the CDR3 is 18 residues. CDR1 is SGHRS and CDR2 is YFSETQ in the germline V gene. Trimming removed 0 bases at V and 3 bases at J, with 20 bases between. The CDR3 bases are TGCGCCAGCAGCTTGGCCTCCCCCTACGGGGGTTCAACAGATACGCAGTATTTT. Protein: CASSLASPYGGSTDTQYF.

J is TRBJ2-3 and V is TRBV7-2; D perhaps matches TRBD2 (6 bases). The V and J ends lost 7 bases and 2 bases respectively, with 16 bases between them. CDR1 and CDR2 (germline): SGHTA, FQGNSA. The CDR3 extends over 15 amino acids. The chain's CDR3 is CASNTRGLYTDTQYF. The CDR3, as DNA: TGTGCCAGCAACACAAGGGGACTTTACACAGATACGCAGTATTTT.

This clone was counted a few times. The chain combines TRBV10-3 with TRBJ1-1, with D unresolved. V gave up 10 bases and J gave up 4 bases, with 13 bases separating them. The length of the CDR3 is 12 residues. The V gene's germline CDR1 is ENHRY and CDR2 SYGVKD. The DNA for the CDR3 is TGTGCCACCTCGATGGCTGGCACTGAAGCTTTCTTT. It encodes CATSMAGTEAFF.

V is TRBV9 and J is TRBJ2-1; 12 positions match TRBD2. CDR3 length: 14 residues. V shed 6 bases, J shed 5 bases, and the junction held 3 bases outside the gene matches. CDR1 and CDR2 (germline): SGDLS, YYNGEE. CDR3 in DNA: TGTGCCAGCAACCGACTAGCGGGAGACAATGAGCAGTTCTTC. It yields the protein CASNRLAGDNEQFF.

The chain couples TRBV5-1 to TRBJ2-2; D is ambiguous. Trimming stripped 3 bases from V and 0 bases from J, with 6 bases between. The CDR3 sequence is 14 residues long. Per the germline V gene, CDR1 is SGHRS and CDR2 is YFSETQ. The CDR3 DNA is TGCGCCAGCAGCTACCTAGCGAACACCGGGGAGCTGTTTTTT. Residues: CASSYLANTGELFF.

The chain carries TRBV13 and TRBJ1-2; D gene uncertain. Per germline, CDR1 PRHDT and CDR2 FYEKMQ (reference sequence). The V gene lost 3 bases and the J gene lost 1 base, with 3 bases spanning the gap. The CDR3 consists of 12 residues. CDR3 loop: CASSFRNYGYTF. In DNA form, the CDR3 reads TGTGCCAGCAGCTTTCGTAACTATGGCTACACCTTC.

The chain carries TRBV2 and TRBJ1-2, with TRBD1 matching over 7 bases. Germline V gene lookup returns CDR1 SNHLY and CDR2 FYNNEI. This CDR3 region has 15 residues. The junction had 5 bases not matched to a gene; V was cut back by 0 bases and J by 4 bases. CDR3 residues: CASSEARGLGYGYTF. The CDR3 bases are TGTGCCAGCAGTGAAGCGAGGGGGCTGGGCTATGGCTACACCTTC. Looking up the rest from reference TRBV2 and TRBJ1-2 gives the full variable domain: EPEVTQTPSHQVTQMGQEVILRCVPISNHLYFYWYRQILGQKVEFLVSFYNNEISEKSEIFDDQFSVERPDGSNFTLKIRSTKLEDSAMYFCASSEARGLGYGYTFGSGTRLTVV.

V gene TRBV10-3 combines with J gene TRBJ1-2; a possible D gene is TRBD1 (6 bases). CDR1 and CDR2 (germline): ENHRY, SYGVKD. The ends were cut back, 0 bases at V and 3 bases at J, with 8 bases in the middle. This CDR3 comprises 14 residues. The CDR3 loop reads CAISESGADYGYTF. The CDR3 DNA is TGTGCCATCAGTGAGTCGGGGGCAGACTATGGCTACACCTTC.

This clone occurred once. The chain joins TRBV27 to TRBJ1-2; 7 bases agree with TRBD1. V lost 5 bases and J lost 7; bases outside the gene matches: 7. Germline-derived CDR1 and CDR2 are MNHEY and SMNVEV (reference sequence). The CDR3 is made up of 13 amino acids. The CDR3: CASSRTGAIGYTF. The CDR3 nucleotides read TGTGCCAGCAGTCGAACAGGGGCTATTGGCTACACCTTC.

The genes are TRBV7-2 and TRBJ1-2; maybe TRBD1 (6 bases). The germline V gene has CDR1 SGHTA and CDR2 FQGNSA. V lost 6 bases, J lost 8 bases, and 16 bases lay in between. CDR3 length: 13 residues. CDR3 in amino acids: CASRLDRTRGYTF. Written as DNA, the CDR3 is TGTGCCAGCAGACTGGACAGAACAAGAGGCTACACCTTC.

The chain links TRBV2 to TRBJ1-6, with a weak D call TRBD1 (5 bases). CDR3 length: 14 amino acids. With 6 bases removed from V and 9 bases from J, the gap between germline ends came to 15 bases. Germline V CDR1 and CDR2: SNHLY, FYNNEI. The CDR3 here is CASSSGTLTSPLHF. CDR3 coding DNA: TGTGCCAGCAGCTCTGGGACTTTAACTTCACCCCTCCACTTT.

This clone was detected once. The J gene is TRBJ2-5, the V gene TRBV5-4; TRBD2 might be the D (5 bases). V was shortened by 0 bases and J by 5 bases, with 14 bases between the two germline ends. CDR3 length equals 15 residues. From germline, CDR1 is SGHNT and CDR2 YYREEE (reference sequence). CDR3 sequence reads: CASSLDGVFLETQYF. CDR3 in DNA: TGTGCCAGCAGCTTGGACGGGGTATTTCTCGAGACCCAGTACTTC.

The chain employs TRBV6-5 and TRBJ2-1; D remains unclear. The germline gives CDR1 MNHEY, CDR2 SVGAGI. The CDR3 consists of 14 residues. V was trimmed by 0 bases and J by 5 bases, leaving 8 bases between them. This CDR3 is CASSYSQANNEQFF. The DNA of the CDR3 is TGTGCCAGCAGTTACTCGCAGGCAAACAATGAGCAGTTCTTC.

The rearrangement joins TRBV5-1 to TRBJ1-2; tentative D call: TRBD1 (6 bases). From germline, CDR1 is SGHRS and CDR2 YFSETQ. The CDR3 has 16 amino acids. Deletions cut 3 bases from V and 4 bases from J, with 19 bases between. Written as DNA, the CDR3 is TGCGCCAGCAGCTCGGACAGTCAGTCGACAACCTATGGCTACACCTTC. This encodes CASSSDSQSTTYGYTF.